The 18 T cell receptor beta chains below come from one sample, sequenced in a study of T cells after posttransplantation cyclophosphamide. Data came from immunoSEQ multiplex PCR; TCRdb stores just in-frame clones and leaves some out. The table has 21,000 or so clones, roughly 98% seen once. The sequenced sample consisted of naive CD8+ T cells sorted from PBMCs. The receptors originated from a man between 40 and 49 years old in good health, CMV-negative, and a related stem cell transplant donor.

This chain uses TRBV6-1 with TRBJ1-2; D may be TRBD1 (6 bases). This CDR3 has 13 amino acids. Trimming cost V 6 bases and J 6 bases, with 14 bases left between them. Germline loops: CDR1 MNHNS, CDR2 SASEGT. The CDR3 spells CASSKQGKNGYTF. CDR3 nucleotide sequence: TGTGCCAGCAGCAAACAGGGTAAAAATGGCTACACCTTC.

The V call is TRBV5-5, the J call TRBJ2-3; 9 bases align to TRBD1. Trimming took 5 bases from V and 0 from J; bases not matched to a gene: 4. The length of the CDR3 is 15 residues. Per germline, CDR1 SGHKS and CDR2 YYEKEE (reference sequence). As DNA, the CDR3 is TGTGCCAGCAGGTACAGGGGGCTTAGCACAGATACGCAGTATTTT. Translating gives CASRYRGLSTDTQYF.

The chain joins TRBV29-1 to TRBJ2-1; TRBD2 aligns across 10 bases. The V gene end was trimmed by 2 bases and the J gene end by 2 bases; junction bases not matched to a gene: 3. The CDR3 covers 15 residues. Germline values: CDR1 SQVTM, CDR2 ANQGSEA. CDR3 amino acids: CSVEIGLAAYNEQFF. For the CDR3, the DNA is TGCAGCGTTGAAATAGGACTAGCGGCCTACAATGAGCAGTTCTTC.

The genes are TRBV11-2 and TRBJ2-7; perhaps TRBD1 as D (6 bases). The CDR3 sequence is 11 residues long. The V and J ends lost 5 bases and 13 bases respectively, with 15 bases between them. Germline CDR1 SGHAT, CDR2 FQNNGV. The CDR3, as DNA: TGTGCCAGCAGCCTACAGGGTCTTACTTACTTC. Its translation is CASSLQGLTYF. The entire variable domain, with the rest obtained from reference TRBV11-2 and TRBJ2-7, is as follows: EAGVAQSPRYKIIEKRQSVAFWCNPISGHATLYWYQQILGQGPKLLIQFQNNGVVDDSQLPKDRFSAERLKGVDSTLKIQPAKLEDSAVYLCASSLQGLTYFGPGTRLTVT.

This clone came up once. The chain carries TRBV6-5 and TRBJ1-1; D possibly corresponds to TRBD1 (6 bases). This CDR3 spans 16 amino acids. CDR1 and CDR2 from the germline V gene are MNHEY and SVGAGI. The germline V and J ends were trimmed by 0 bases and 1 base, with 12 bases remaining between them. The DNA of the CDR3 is TGTGCCAGCAGTTACTCTTATAGGACAGCGAACACTGAAGCTTTCTTT. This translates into CASSYSYRTANTEAFF.

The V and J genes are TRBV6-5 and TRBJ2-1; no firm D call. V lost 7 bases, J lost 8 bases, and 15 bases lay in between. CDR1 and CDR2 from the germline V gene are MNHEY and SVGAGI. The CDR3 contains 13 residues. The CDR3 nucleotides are TGTGCCAGCACTGATCCCCTGGGCGATGAGCAGTTCTTC. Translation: CASTDPLGDEQFF.

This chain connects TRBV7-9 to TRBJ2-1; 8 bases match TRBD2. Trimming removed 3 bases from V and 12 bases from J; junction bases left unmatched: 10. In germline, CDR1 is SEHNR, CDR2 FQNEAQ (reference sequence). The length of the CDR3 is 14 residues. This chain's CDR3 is CASSLTSEPPGQFF. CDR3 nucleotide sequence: TGTGCCAGCAGCTTGACTAGCGAGCCTCCGGGGCAGTTCTTC.

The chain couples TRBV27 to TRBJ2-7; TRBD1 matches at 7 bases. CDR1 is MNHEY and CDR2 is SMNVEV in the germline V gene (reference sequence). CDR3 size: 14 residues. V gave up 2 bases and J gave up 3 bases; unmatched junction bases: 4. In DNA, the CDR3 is TGTGCCAGCAGTTTACGTGGGACAGTCTACGAGCAGTACTTC. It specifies CASSLRGTVYEQYF.

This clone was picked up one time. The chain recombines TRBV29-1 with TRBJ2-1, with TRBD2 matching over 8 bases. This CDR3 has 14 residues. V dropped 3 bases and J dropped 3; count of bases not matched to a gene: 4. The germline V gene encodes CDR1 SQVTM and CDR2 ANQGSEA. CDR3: CSVDRLANYNEQFF. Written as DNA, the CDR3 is TGCAGCGTTGATCGACTAGCGAACTACAATGAGCAGTTCTTC.

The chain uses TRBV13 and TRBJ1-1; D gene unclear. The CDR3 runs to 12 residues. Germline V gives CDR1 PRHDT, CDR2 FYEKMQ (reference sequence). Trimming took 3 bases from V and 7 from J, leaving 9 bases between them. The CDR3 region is CASSFGEVEAFF. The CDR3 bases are TGTGCCAGCAGCTTTGGAGAAGTTGAAGCTTTCTTT.

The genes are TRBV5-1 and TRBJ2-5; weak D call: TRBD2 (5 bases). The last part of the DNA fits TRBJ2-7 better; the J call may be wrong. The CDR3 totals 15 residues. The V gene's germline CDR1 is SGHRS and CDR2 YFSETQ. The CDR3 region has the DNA TGCGCCAGCAGCTTGGAGGAGGCCACTTCCTACGAGCAGTACTTC. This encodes CASSLEEATSYEQYF.

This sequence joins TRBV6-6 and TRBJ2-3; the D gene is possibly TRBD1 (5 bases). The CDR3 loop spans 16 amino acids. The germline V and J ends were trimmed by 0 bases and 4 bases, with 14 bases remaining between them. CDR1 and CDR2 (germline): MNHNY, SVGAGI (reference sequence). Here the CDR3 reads CASSYSIQGVPDTQYF. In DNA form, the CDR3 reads TGTGCCAGCAGTTACTCGATTCAGGGCGTCCCAGATACGCAGTATTTT.

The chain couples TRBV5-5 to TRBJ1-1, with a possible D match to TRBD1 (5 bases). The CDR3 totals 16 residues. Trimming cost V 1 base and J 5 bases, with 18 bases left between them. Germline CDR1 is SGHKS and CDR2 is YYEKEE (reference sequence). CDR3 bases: TGTGCCAGCAGCTTGTCGGGTCCAGGGTCACGGACTGAAGCTTTCTTT. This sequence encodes CASSLSGPGSRTEAFF.

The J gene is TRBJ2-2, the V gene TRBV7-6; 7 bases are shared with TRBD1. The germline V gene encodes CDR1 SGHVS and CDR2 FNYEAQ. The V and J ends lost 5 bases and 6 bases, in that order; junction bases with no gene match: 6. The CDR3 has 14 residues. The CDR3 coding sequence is TGTGCCAGCAGCACCCCGGACAGGTCCGGGGAGCTGTTTTTT. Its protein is CASSTPDRSGELFF.

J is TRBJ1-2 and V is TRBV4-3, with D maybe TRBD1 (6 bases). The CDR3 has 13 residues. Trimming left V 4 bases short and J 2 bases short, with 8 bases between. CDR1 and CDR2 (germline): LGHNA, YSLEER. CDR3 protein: CASSPGQNYGYTF. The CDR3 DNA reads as TGCGCCAGCAGCCCAGGACAGAACTATGGCTACACCTTC.

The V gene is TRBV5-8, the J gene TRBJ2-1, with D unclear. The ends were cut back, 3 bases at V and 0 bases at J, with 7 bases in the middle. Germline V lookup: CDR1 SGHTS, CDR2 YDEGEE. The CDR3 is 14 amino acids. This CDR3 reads CASSYPSSYNEQFF. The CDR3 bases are TGTGCCAGCAGCTACCCTAGCTCCTACAATGAGCAGTTCTTC.

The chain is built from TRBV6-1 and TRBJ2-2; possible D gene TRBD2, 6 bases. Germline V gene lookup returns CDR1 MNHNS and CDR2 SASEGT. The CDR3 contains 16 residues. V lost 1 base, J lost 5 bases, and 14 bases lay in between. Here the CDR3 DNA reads TGTGCCAGCAGTGAAGGGGACTGGTTTGAGACCGGGGAGCTGTTTTTT. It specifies CASSEGDWFETGELFF.

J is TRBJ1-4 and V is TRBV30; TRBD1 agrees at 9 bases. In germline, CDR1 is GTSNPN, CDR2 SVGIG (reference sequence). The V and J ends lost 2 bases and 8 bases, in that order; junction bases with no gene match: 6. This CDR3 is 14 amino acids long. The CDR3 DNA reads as TGTGCCTGGAGTATAGGACAGGGGTGGGAAAAACTGTTTTTT. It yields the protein CAWSIGQGWEKLFF.